This T cell receptor beta chain derives from a study of T cells expressing NK-cell markers. Study-wide background: Investigators obtained TCR beta repertoires from sorted CD3+CD56+NKG2C+, CD3+CD56+NKG2C- and CD3+CD56-NKG2C+ T cells. Among the eight sequenced donors, seven tested HCMV-seropositive and one tested seronegative.

The CDR3 loop spans 17 amino acids. Germline V gives CDR1 SEHNR, CDR2 FQNEAQ (reference sequence). Study results and limitations: Dominant NKG2C+ clonotypes accounted for roughly 1.0-8% of CD8+ T cells in more than five donors.

The authors generated TCR beta cDNA through 5'RACE template switching with UMIs. Following a re-call of the 5' RACE reads, TCRdb has one entry per CDR3 protein and lacks DNA. The data show 300,000 to 500,000 distinct CDR3 sequences, and the top ten clones hold approximately 12%. Worth noting for this clonotype: The antigen is not known.

This chain joins TRBV7-9 and TRBJ2-5; the D gene TCRdb calls, TRBD1, cannot be checked with no DNA. This receptor was identified in a woman between 50 and 59 years old in good health. Sequenced input: blood T cells: a sorted CD56 or NKG2C T cell subset, CD4+ or CD8+ T cells, or bulk PBMC T cells (not recorded which). The CDR3 loop reads CASSFKGGDRGQETQYF.